This TCR beta chain was sequenced in a study of early T cells in non-severe SARS-CoV-2 infection. Study-wide context: Bulk RNA taken from unsorted whole blood was sequenced, leaving chains unpaired.

One entry per CDR3 protein, called by TCRdb with MiXCR from the 5' RACE reads. The sample carries over 20,000 distinct CDR3 sequences, around 5% recorded once. This clonotype is termed medium-sized. The CDR3 runs 16 residues. Germline trimming cut 3 bases from V and 7 bases from J; bases unmatched to any gene: 10. The germline gives CDR1 SEHNR, CDR2 FQNEAQ (reference sequence). V is TRBV7-9 and J is TRBJ2-7, with 12 nucleotides matching TRBD2. The sequenced sample was whole blood. The TCR sequence derives from an adult who was a healthcare worker with PCR-confirmed SARS-CoV-2 infection or an uninfected control (not recorded which). The CDR3 reads CASSFRTSGGRQEQYF. The CDR3 nucleotides are TGTGCCAGCAGCTTCCGCACTAGCGGGGGGCGCCAGGAGCAGTACTTC.